This TCR beta chain is from a study of Ad26.COV2.S vaccination and SARS-CoV-2 variants. Across the study: Each vaccinee took Ad26.COV2.S intramuscularly, once or twice 56 days apart.

This clone was observed a single time. Its antigen remains unknown. The sample's treatment: 19 received Ad26.COV2.S at low or high dose, single or two shots; about 5 received placebo; per-sample allocation not given. The study sampled participants on day 63 after the first vaccine or placebo injection. Immunization relied on an Ad26 vector, which expressed Wuhan-strain SARS-CoV-2 spike. Study-wide results and caveats: Higher spike-specific TCR breadth was found in vaccine recipients than in placebo recipients.

V shed 3 bases and J 0 bases; nucleotides not matched to a gene: 5. The CDR3 runs 15 residues. Germline V CDR1 and CDR2: LNHNV, YYDKDF (reference sequence). Clones were sequenced by immunoSEQ multiplex PCR, and TCRdb holds only the in-frame ones, with some missing. The sample consists of some 450,000 clones, 80% to 95% of them appearing once. The receptor's source is a person aged 18-60 years who received the Ad26.COV2.S COVID-19 vaccine or a placebo. The V and J genes are TRBV15 and TRBJ2-7; TRBD1 agrees at 7 bases. The sequencing here drew on peripheral blood, taken in a trial of Ad26.COV2.S vaccine versus placebo. CDR3 bases: TGTGCCACCAGCAGGGACAGGTGGCCCTCCTACGAGCAGTACTTC. It specifies CATSRDRWPSYEQYF.